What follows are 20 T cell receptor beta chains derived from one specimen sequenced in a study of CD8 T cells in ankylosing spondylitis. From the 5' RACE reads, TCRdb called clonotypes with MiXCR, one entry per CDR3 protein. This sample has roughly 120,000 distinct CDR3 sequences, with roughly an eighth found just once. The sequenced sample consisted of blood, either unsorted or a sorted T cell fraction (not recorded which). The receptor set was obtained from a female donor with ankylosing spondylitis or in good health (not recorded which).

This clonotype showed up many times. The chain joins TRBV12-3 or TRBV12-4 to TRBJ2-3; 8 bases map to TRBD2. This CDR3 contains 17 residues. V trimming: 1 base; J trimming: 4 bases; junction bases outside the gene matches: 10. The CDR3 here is CASSLGFGGGPADTQYF. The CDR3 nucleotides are TGTGCCAGCAGTTTAGGATTCGGGGGGGGGCCCGCAGATACGCAGTATTTT.

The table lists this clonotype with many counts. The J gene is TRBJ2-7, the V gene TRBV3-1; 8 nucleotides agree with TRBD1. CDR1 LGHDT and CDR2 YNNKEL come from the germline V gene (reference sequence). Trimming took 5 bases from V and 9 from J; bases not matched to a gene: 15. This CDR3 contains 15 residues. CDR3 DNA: TGTGCCAGCAGCACCGGACAGGGCGCGGTTGAGGTGCAGTACTTC. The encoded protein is CASSTGQGAVEVQYF.

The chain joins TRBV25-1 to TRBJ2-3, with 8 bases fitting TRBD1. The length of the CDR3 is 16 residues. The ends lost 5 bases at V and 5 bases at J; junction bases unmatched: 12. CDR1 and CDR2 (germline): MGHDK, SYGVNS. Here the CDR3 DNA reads TGTGCCAGCAGTAGTAACACAGGGGGTAATGTAGATACGCAGTATTTT. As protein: CASSSNTGGNVDTQYF.

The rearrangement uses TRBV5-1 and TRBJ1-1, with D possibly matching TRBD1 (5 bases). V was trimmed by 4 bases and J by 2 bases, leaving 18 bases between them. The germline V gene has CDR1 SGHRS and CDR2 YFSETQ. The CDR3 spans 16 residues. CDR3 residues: CASSPTGGMSNTEAFF. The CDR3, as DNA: TGCGCCAGCAGCCCTACCGGGGGGATGAGCAACACTGAAGCTTTCTTT. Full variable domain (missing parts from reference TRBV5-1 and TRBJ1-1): KAGVTQTPRYLIKTRGQQVTLSCSPISGHRSVSWYQQTPGQGLQFLFEYFSETQRNKGNFPGRFSGRQFSNSRSEMNVSTLELGDSALYLCASSPTGGMSNTEAFFGQGTRLTVV.

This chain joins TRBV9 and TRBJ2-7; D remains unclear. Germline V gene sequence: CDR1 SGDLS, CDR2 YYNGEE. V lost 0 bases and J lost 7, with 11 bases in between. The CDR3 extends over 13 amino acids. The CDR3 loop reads CASSVGRVGEQYF. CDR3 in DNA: TGTGCCAGCAGCGTAGGAAGGGTCGGAGAGCAGTACTTC.

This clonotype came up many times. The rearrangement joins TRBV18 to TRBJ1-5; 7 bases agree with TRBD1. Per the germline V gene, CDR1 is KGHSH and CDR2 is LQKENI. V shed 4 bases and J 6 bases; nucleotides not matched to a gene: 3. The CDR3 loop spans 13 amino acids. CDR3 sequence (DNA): TGTGCCAGCTCACACAGGGGCCGTCAGCCCCAGCATTTT. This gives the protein CASSHRGRQPQHF.

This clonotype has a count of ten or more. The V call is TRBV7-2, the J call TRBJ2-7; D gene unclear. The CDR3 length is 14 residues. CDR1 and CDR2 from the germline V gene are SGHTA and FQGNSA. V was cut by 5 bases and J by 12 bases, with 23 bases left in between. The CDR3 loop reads CASSPRSEILYRYF. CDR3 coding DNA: TGTGCCAGCAGCCCCCGATCAGAAATCCTTTATAGGTACTTC.

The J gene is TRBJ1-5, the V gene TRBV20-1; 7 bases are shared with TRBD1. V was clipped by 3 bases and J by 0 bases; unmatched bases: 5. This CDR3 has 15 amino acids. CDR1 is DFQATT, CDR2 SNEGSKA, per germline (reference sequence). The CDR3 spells CSARTQGNSNQPQHF. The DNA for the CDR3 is TGCAGTGCTAGGACACAGGGGAATAGCAATCAGCCCCAGCATTTT.

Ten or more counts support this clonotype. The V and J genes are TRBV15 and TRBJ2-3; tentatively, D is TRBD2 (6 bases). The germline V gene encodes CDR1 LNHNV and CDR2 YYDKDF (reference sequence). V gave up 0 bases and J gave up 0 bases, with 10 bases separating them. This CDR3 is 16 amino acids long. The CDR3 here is CATSREGRTSTDTQYF. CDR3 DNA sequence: TGTGCCACCAGCAGAGAGGGGAGGACTAGCACAGATACGCAGTATTTT.

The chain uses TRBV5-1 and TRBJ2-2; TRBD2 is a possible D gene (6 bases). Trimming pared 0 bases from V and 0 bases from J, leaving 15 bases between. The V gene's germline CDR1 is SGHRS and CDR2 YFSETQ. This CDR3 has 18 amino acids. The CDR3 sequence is CASSLGPVGLTNTGELFF. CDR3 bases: TGCGCCAGCAGCTTGGGTCCGGTGGGACTTACGAACACCGGGGAGCTGTTTTTT.

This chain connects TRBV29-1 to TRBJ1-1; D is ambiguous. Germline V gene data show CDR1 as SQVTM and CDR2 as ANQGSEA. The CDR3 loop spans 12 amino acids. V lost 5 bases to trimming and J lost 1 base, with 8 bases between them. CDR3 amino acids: CSVREGNTEAFF. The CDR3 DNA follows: TGCAGCGTTCGGGAGGGGAACACTGAAGCTTTCTTT.

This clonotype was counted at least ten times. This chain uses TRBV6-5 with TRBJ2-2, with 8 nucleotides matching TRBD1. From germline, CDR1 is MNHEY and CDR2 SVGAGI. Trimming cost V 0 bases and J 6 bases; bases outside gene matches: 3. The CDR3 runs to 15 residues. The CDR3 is CASSYSIQGAGELFF. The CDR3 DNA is TGTGCCAGCAGTTACTCGATACAGGGGGCCGGGGAGCTGTTTTTT.

CDR3: CASRRGQGEKLFF. CDR3 sequence (DNA): TGTGCCAGCAGGAGAGGACAGGGAGAAAAACTGTTTTTT. The chain has TRBV2 and TRBJ1-4; 8 bases are a match to TRBD1. Germline V lookup: CDR1 SNHLY, CDR2 FYNNEI. The CDR3 is 13 amino acids. V was pared by 6 bases and J by 8 bases, with 5 bases of the junction left unmatched.

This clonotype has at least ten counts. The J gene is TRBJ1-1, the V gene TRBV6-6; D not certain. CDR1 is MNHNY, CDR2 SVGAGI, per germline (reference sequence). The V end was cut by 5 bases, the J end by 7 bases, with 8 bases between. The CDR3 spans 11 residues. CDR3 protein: CASSSSFEAFF. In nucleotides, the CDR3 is TGTGCCAGCAGTAGCTCCTTTGAAGCTTTCTTT.

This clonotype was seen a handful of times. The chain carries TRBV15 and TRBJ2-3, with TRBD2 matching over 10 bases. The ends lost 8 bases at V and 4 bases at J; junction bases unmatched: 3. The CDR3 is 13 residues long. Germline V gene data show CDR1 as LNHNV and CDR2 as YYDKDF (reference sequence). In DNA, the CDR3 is TGTGCCACCCAGCGGGGGGGCTCAGATACGCAGTATTTT. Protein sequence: CATQRGGSDTQYF.

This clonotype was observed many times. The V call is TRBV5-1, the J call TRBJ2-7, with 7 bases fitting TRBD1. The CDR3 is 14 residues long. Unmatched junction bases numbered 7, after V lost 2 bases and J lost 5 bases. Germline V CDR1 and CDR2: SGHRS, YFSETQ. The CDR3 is CASSFMQGEDEQYF. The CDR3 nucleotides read TGCGCCAGCAGCTTCATGCAGGGGGAAGACGAGCAGTACTTC.

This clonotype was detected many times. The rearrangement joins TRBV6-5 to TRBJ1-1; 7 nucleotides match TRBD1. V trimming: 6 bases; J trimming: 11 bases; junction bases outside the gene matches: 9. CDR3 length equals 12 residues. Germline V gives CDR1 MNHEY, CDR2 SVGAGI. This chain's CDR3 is CASSPSTGSAFF. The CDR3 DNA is TGTGCCAGCAGCCCCTCGACAGGGAGTGCTTTCTTT.

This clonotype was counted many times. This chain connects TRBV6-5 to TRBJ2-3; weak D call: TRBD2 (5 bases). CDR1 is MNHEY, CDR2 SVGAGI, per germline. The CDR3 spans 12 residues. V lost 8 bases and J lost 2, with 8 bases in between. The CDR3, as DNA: TGTGCCAGCTCGGGGAACACAGATACGCAGTATTTT. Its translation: CASSGNTDTQYF.

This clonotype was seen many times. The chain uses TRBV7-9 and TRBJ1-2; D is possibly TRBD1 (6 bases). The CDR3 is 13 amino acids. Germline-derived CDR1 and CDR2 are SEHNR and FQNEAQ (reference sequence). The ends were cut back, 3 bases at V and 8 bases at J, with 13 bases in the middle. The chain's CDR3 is CASSLDSLAGYTF. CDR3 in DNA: TGTGCCAGCAGCTTGGACAGTTTGGCGGGCTACACCTTC.

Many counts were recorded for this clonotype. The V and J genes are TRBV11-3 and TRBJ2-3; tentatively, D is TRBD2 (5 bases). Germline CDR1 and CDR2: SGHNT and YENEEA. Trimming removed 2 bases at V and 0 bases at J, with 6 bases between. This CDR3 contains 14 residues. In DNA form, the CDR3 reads TGTGCCAGCAGCTTAACGGGGAGCACAGATACGCAGTATTTT. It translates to CASSLTGSTDTQYF.